One sample yielded the 29 T cell receptor beta chains listed below, sequenced in a study of cytomegalovirus exposure and HLA in healthy donors. Primers for the PCR totalled 60 Vbeta and 13 Jbeta. Sequenced by immunoSEQ multiplex PCR; TCRdb stores in-frame clones only, minus some. The table has 200,000 or so clones, more than 60% seen once. Sequencing was done on a sample of PBMCs. The receptors here all came from a man over 45 in good health and CMV-seronegative.

The gene calls are TRBV5-1 and TRBJ1-4, with D possibly TRBD1 on 6 matching bases. There are 15 residues in the CDR3. Germline values: CDR1 SGHRS, CDR2 YFSETQ. The V end lost 2 bases, the J end lost 8 bases, and 16 bases lay between the germline ends. CDR3 sequence reads: CASSFKTGTGEKLFF. CDR3 DNA: TGCGCCAGCAGCTTTAAAACAGGGACCGGGGAAAAACTGTTTTTT.

The V and J genes are TRBV5-6 and TRBJ1-6; D call uncertain. Germline lookup yields CDR1 SGHDT and CDR2 YYEEEE. CDR3 length: 13 amino acids. Trimming stripped 0 bases from V and 7 bases from J, with 5 bases between. The CDR3 here is CASSLGRNSPLHF. CDR3 DNA sequence: TGTGCCAGCAGCTTGGGTAGAAATTCACCCCTCCACTTT.

The chain has TRBV4-1 and TRBJ1-1; D unresolved. Germline CDR1 is MGHRA and CDR2 is YSYEKL. The CDR3 is 14 amino acids. Between the trimmed V and J ends, which lost 4 bases and 10 bases, there was a span of 19 bases. This CDR3 is CASSRVDTPQAAFF. Here the CDR3 DNA reads TGCGCCAGCAGCCGAGTAGACACTCCCCAGGCAGCTTTCTTT.

A single count supports this clone. This sequence joins TRBV9 and TRBJ2-2, with a tentative D call TRBD2 (7 bases). CDR1 and CDR2 from the germline V gene are SGDLS and YYNGEE. V gave up 3 bases and J gave up 2 bases, with 20 bases separating them. The CDR3 totals 18 residues. The CDR3, as DNA: TGTGCCAGCAGCGGAGGGGGAGCTAGCGGAATTAACACCGGGGAGCTGTTTTTT. Translation: CASSGGGASGINTGELFF.

The CDR3 bases are TGTGCCAGCAGTGGAGGCAGGGGGCACGAAAAACTGTTTTTT. Encoded protein: CASSGGRGHEKLFF. This sequence joins TRBV28 and TRBJ1-4; TRBD1 matches 8 bases. This CDR3 is 14 amino acids long. V was pared by 5 bases and J by 8 bases, with 7 bases of the junction left unmatched. Germline CDR1 is MDHEN and CDR2 is SYDVKM.

The V gene is TRBV7-9, the J gene TRBJ2-1, with a tentative D call TRBD1 (6 bases). The V gene's germline CDR1 is SEHNR and CDR2 FQNEAQ (reference sequence). This CDR3 spans 12 amino acids. V gave up 5 bases and J gave up 7 bases, with 9 bases separating them. CDR3: CASSPTGNEQFF. In nucleotides, the CDR3 is TGTGCCAGCAGCCCGACAGGTAATGAGCAGTTCTTC. The entire variable domain, with the rest obtained from reference TRBV7-9 and TRBJ2-1, is as follows: DTGVSQNPRHKITKRGQNVTFRCDPISEHNRLYWYRQTLGQGPEFLTYFQNEAQLEKSRLLSDRFSAERPKGSFSTLEIQRTEQGDSAMYLCASSPTGNEQFFGPGTRLTVL.

The chain is built from TRBV5-1 and TRBJ1-1; 7 bases align to TRBD1. This CDR3 contains 13 residues. The V gene's germline CDR1 is SGHRS and CDR2 YFSETQ. V lost 5 bases to trimming and J lost 7 bases; unmatched junction nucleotides: 8. Written as DNA, the CDR3 is TGCGCCAGCAGTCTCCCCGGGACAGATGAAGCTTTCTTT. It translates to CASSLPGTDEAFF.

The chain joins TRBV6-5 to TRBJ1-6; 7 bases agree with TRBD1. Germline CDR1 reads MNHEY; CDR2 reads SVGAGI. The CDR3 length is 15 residues. The J segment lost 7 bases and the V segment lost 6 bases, leaving 9 bases of the junction unmatched. The CDR3 loop reads CASSARDRMNSPLHF. CDR3 coding DNA: TGTGCCAGCAGCGCAAGGGACAGAATGAATTCACCCCTCCACTTT.

The chain recombines TRBV2 with TRBJ2-7; D possibly corresponds to TRBD1 (6 bases). The CDR3 sequence is 12 residues long. V was trimmed by 5 bases and J by 3 bases, leaving 8 bases between them. Per germline, CDR1 SNHLY and CDR2 FYNNEI. The CDR3 is CASSWTDYEQYF. The CDR3 DNA is TGTGCCAGCAGTTGGACAGACTACGAGCAGTACTTC.

V is TRBV7-2 and J is TRBJ2-1, with D tentatively TRBD1 (5 bases). Germline V CDR1 and CDR2: SGHTA, FQGNSA. The CDR3 runs to 12 residues. The CDR3 loop is CLGQGSYNEQFF. The CDR3 nucleotides are TGTCTAGGGCAGGGCTCCTACAATGAGCAGTTCTTC.

The V and J genes are TRBV5-1 and TRBJ2-1; 7 positions agree with TRBD1. The germline CDR1 and CDR2 sequences are SGHRS and YFSETQ. CDR3 length: 17 residues. V trimming: 2 bases; J trimming: 0 bases; junction bases outside the gene matches: 8. The CDR3 loop is CASSFQRTGRSYNEQFF. The CDR3 nucleotides read TGCGCCAGCAGCTTCCAAAGGACAGGTCGCTCCTACAATGAGCAGTTCTTC.

CDR3 protein: CASNPTSGRMYEQYF. CDR3 sequence (DNA): TGTGCCAGCAATCCGACTAGCGGGAGAATGTACGAGCAGTACTTC. This chain uses TRBV28 with TRBJ2-7; 12 bases fit TRBD2. The V and J ends lost 7 bases and 4 bases, in that order; junction bases with no gene match: 8. The V gene's germline CDR1 is MDHEN and CDR2 SYDVKM. This CDR3 has 15 residues. Drawing the rest from reference TRBV28 and TRBJ2-7, the complete variable domain is DVKVTQSSRYLVKRTGEKVFLECVQDMDHENMFWYRQDPGLGLRLIYFSYDVKMKEKGDIPEGYSVSREKKERFSLILESASTNQTSMYLCASNPTSGRMYEQYFGPGTRLTVT.

The J gene is TRBJ1-5, the V gene TRBV30; D ambiguous. Germline assignment: CDR1 GTSNPN and CDR2 SVGIG (reference sequence). V lost 6 bases to trimming and J lost 3 bases, with 9 bases between them. The CDR3 spans 12 residues. The CDR3 DNA follows: TGTGCCTGTAACGAGGTCAATCAGCCCCAGCATTTT. Amino acid sequence: CACNEVNQPQHF.

This clone was counted between two and nine times. The junction and the germline gene differ at one end; a read error may be behind it. The rearrangement uses TRBV7-9 and TRBJ2-5; 9 nucleotides match TRBD2. The CDR3 is 16 amino acids. Germline loops: CDR1 SEHNR, CDR2 FQNEAQ (reference sequence). CDR3 region: CSSSLFLAGWQETQYF. As DNA, the CDR3 is TGTTCCAGCAGCTTATTCCTAGCGGGATGGCAGGAGACCCAGTACTTC.

This clone came up a few times. The chain is built from TRBV19 and TRBJ2-7, with D perhaps matching TRBD1 (5 bases). V shed 6 bases and J shed 2 bases, with 17 bases lying between them. This CDR3 has 15 residues. The germline CDR1 and CDR2 sequences are LNHDA and SQIVND (reference sequence). The CDR3 DNA reads as TGTGCCAGTAGCACCCCAGGGATACCGACCTACGAGCAGTACTTC. As protein: CASSTPGIPTYEQYF.

The chain links TRBV25-1 to TRBJ2-7; no reliable D call. Trimming removed 3 bases at V and 0 bases at J, with 9 bases between. CDR1 MGHDK and CDR2 SYGVNS come from the germline V gene. CDR3 size: 14 residues. This CDR3 reads CASSDSTSSYEQYF. As DNA, the CDR3 is TGTGCCAGCAGTGACTCCACGAGCTCCTACGAGCAGTACTTC.

The chain links TRBV19 to TRBJ1-3; D gene unclear. The CDR3 has 11 residues. Trimming shortened V by 10 bases and J by 4 bases, and 8 bases separated the two germline ends. The V gene's germline CDR1 is LNHDA and CDR2 SQIVND (reference sequence). CDR3: CATGRGNTIYF. DNA for the CDR3: TGTGCCACTGGGAGAGGAAACACCATATATTTT.

The rearrangement links TRBV15 to TRBJ2-1; D is unclear. Deletions cut 0 bases from V and 4 bases from J, with 10 bases between. The germline V gene has CDR1 LNHNV and CDR2 YYDKDF (reference sequence). CDR3 length: 15 amino acids. The CDR3 loop reads CATSRDPIRYNEQFF. DNA for the CDR3: TGTGCCACCAGCAGAGATCCTATTCGGTACAATGAGCAGTTCTTC.

The J gene is TRBJ1-1, the V gene TRBV5-1, with 10 bases matching TRBD1. Germline-derived CDR1 and CDR2 are SGHRS and YFSETQ. V lost 4 bases, J lost 5 bases, and 8 bases stayed unmatched. There are 15 residues in the CDR3. The CDR3 reads CASSRRTGGDTEAFF. CDR3 nucleotides: TGCGCCAGCAGCCGAAGGACAGGGGGGGATACTGAAGCTTTCTTT.

The chain employs TRBV29-1 and TRBJ2-1, with D possibly being TRBD2 (6 bases). Trimming took off 7 bases at V and 6 bases at J, with 19 bases between the two ends. The germline gives CDR1 SQVTM, CDR2 ANQGSEA. The CDR3 is 14 residues long. This CDR3 reads CSDASGGSSNEQFF. The DNA for the CDR3 is TGCAGCGACGCCTCTGGGGGGAGTAGCAATGAGCAGTTCTTC.

A single count supports this clone. This CDR3 reads CASSLVGATNEKLFF. The DNA of the CDR3 is TGCGCCAGCAGCTTGGTCGGGGCAACTAATGAAAAACTGTTTTTT. The gene calls are TRBV5-1 and TRBJ1-4; D gene ambiguous. The CDR3 has 15 amino acids. Germline CDR1 reads SGHRS; CDR2 reads YFSETQ. Trimming took 0 bases from V and 0 from J, leaving 6 bases between them.

The genes are TRBV5-4 and TRBJ2-3, with D tentatively TRBD1 (5 bases). The CDR3 spans 15 residues. The germline V gene encodes CDR1 SGHNT and CDR2 YYREEE (reference sequence). V lost 4 bases and J lost 1, with 13 bases in between. In nucleotides, the CDR3 is TGTGCCAGCAGCCCCTCCCAGGGTGGCACAGATACGCAGTATTTT. Its translation: CASSPSQGGTDTQYF.

The chain uses TRBV14 and TRBJ2-2, with a possible D match to TRBD2 (5 bases). Germline V gene sequence: CDR1 SGHDN, CDR2 FVKESK. V was shortened by 1 base and J by 1 base, with 10 bases between the two germline ends. CDR3 length equals 16 residues. The CDR3 nucleotides are TGTGCCAGCAGCCAAGTTCGAGGGAGGAACACCGGGGAGCTGTTTTTT. It is translated as CASSQVRGRNTGELFF.

This rearrangement joins TRBV6-1 to TRBJ2-7; a weak D match, TRBD2 (6 bases). CDR3 length equals 15 residues. V was shortened by 6 bases and J by 2 bases, with 17 bases between the two germline ends. Germline values: CDR1 MNHNS, CDR2 SASEGT. In DNA, the CDR3 is TGTGCCAGCAGCCGCGGGATAGCGGACACCTACGAGCAGTACTTC. Protein: CASSRGIADTYEQYF.

CDR3 DNA: TGTGCCAGCAGTTACGATTATCTTCAGGGCGTTCCTGAAGCTTTCTTT. Encoded protein: CASSYDYLQGVPEAFF. This sequence joins TRBV6-5 and TRBJ1-1, with a possible D match to TRBD1 (5 bases). This CDR3 has 16 amino acids. Germline CDR1 is MNHEY and CDR2 is SVGAGI. V was cut by 2 bases and J by 6 bases, with 19 bases left in between.

The V gene is TRBV2, the J gene TRBJ2-5, with unresolved D. Trimming took 6 bases from V and 4 from J, leaving 18 bases between them. There are 15 residues in the CDR3. Germline V gene lookup returns CDR1 SNHLY and CDR2 FYNNEI. As DNA, the CDR3 is TGTGCCAGCAGGCGAGGTTGGGTTTCGAGAGAGACCCAGTACTTC. Translating it yields CASRRGWVSRETQYF. Full variable domain (missing parts from reference TRBV2 and TRBJ2-5): EPEVTQTPSHQVTQMGQEVILRCVPISNHLYFYWYRQILGQKVEFLVSFYNNEISEKSEIFDDQFSVERPDGSNFTLKIRSTKLEDSAMYFCASRRGWVSRETQYFGPGTRLLVL.

The chain links TRBV5-4 to TRBJ2-1; 9 bases map to TRBD2. CDR3 size: 18 residues. The J segment lost 5 bases and the V segment lost 0 bases, leaving 12 bases of the junction unmatched. Germline V gene data show CDR1 as SGHNT and CDR2 as YYREEE (reference sequence). CDR3 sequence reads: CASSLDFKIVAGDNEQFF. CDR3 bases: TGTGCCAGCAGCTTGGACTTTAAAATTGTAGCGGGAGACAATGAGCAGTTCTTC. Based on the CDR3 plus reference TRBV5-4 and TRBJ2-1, the full variable domain is ETGVTQSPTHLIKTRGQQVTLRCSSQSGHNTVSWYQQALGQGPQFIFQYYREEENGRGNFPPRFSGLQFPNYSSELNVNALELDDSALYLCASSLDFKIVAGDNEQFFGPGTRLTVL.

J is TRBJ2-5 and V is TRBV29-1; the D gene is possibly TRBD2 (5 bases). With 7 bases removed from V and 4 bases from J, the gap between germline ends came to 13 bases. The CDR3 is made up of 12 amino acids. Germline-derived CDR1 and CDR2 are SQVTM and ANQGSEA. The CDR3, as DNA: TGCAGCGCACGGGGTTCAGGAGAGACCCAGTACTTC. It codes for CSARGSGETQYF.

This clone turned up a few times. The V gene is TRBV4-1, the J gene TRBJ2-7, with D unclear. V gave up 0 bases and J gave up 4 bases, with 10 bases separating them. Germline CDR1 MGHRA, CDR2 YSYEKL. The CDR3 totals 14 residues. The CDR3: CASSQERHNYEQYF. The DNA for the CDR3 is TGCGCCAGCAGCCAAGAACGACACAATTACGAGCAGTACTTC.